This TCR beta chain was documented in a study of cytomegalovirus exposure and HLA in healthy donors. Study background: Unique TCRs numbering around 80 million, obtained from HLA-typed donors, made up an early data release. Study-wide results and caveats: According to an earlier analysis, most TCR beta V segments yielded productive rearrangements about 90% or about 30% of the time. In a later analysis, across HLA loci, associated TCR counts were highest for DRB1, lowest for HLA-C.

The table lists this clone with a count of one. Its antigen is undetermined. Primers for the PCR totalled 60 Vbeta and 13 Jbeta. Generated by immunoSEQ multiplex PCR, the TCRdb table keeps only in-frame clones and is missing some. The sample records roughly 100,000 clones, around four fifths being singletons. This CDR3 is 19 amino acids long. Trimming at V came to 2 bases and at J to 2 bases, leaving 12 bases not matched to a gene. CDR1 and CDR2 (germline): LNHDA, SQIVND (reference sequence). The rearrangement links TRBV19 to TRBJ2-7; TRBD2 agrees at 13 bases. The sample was PBMCs. The sequence came from a man aged 40-49 years in good health and CMV-seronegative. CDR3 residues: CASSIRPGGLAGQPYEQYF. The CDR3 nucleotides are TGTGCCAGTAGTATACGCCCCGGGGGACTAGCGGGGCAACCCTACGAGCAGTACTTC. The full variable domain, with the rest looked up from reference TRBV19 and TRBJ2-7, is DGGITQSPKYLFRKEGQNVTLSCEQNLNHDAMYWYRQDPGQGLRLIYYSQIVNDFQKGDIAEGYSVSREKKESFPLTVTSAQKNPTAFYLCASSIRPGGLAGQPYEQYFGPGTRLTVT.